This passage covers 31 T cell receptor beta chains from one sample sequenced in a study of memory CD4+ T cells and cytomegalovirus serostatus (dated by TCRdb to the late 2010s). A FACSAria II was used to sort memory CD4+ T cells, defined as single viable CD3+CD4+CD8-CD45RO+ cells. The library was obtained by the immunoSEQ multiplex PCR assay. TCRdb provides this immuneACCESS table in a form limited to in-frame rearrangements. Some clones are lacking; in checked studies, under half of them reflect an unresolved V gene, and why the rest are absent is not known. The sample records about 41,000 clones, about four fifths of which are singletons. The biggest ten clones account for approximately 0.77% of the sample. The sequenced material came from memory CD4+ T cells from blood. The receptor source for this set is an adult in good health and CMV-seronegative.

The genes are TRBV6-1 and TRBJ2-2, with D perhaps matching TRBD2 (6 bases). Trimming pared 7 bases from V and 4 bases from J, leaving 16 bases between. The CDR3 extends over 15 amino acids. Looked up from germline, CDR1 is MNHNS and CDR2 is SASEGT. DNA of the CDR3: TGTGCCAGCATGCCGGGAGCAAGAGGCACCGGGGAGCTGTTTTTT. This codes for CASMPGARGTGELFF.

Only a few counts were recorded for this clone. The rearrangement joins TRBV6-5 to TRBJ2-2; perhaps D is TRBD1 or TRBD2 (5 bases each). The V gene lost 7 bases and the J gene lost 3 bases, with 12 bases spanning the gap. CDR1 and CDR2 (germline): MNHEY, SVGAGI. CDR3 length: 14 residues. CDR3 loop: CASKRGRDTGELFF. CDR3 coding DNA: TGTGCCAGCAAGAGGGGAAGAGACACCGGGGAGCTGTTTTTT.

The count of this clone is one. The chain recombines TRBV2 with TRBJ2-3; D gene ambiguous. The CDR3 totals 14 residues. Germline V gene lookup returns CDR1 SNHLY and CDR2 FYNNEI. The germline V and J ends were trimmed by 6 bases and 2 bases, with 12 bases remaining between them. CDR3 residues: CASRSYLSTDTQYF. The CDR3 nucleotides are TGTGCCAGCAGGAGCTACCTCTCCACAGATACGCAGTATTTT.

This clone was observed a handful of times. CDR3 coding DNA: TGTGCCAGCAGGCAGGGACAGGCTTATGGCTACACCTTC. Its translation: CASRQGQAYGYTF. The V and J genes are TRBV6-5 and TRBJ1-2; 8 nucleotides align to TRBD1. CDR1 is MNHEY and CDR2 is SVGAGI in the germline V gene. With 6 bases clipped from V and 5 bases from J, the junction kept 5 bases outside the gene matches. This CDR3 is 13 amino acids long.

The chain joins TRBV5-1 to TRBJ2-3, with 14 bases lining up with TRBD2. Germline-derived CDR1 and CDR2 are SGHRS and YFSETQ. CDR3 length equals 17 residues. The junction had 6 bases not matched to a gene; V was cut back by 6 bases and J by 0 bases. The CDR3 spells CASKGTSGGTSTDTQYF. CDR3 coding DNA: TGCGCCAGCAAAGGGACTAGCGGGGGAACTAGCACAGATACGCAGTATTTT.

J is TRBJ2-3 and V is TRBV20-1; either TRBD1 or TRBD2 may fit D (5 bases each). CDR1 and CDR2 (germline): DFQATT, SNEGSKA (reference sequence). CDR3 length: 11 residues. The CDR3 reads CSAPMGEAQYF. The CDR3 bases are TGCAGCGCCCCGATGGGGGAAGCGCAGTATTTT.

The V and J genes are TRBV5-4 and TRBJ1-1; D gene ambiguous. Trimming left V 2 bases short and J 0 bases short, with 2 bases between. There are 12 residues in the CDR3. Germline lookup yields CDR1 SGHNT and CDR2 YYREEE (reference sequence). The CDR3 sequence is CASSLMNTEAFF. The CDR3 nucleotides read TGTGCCAGCAGCTTAATGAACACTGAAGCTTTCTTT.

In DNA, the CDR3 is TGTGCCAGCAGCAAAGATCCAGGGCCCGGGGCCAACGTCCTGACTTTC. Translating gives CASSKDPGPGANVLTF. This chain joins TRBV21-1 and TRBJ2-6; the table calls TRBD1, which could not be checked here. TRBV21-1 is a listed pseudogene. The CDR3 is 16 amino acids.

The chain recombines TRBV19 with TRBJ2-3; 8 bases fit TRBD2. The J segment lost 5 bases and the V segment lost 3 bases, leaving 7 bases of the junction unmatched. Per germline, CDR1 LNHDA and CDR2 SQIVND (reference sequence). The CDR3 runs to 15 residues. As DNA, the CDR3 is TGTGCCAGTAGTATCAGAGCGGGGGCCCTAGATACGCAGTATTTT. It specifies CASSIRAGALDTQYF. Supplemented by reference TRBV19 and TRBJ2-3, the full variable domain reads DGGITQSPKYLFRKEGQNVTLSCEQNLNHDAMYWYRQDPGQGLRLIYYSQIVNDFQKGDIAEGYSVSREKKESFPLTVTSAQKNPTAFYLCASSIRAGALDTQYFGPGTRLTVL.

The CDR3 reads CASTEGGGITDTQYF. In DNA, the CDR3 is TGTGCCAGCACCGAGGGGGGGGGAATCACAGATACGCAGTATTTT. The gene calls are TRBV6-1 and TRBJ2-3, with D tentatively TRBD2 (7 bases). The CDR3 sequence is 15 residues long. Trimming removed 7 bases at V and 2 bases at J, with 16 bases between. CDR1 MNHNS and CDR2 SASEGT come from the germline V gene.

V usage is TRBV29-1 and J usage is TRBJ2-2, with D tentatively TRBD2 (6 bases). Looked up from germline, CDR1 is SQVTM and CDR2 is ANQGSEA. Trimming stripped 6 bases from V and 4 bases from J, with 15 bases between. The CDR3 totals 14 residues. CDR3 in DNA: TGCAGCGTGAGGGACTTTTCGGGCACCGGGGAGCTGTTTTTT. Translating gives CSVRDFSGTGELFF.

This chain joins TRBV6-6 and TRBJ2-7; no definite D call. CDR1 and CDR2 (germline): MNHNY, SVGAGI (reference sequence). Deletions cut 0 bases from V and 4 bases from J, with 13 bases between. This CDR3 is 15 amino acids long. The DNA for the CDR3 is TGTGCCAGCAGTTACTCTAAGGCGGCAGGATACGAGCAGTACTTC. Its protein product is CASSYSKAAGYEQYF.

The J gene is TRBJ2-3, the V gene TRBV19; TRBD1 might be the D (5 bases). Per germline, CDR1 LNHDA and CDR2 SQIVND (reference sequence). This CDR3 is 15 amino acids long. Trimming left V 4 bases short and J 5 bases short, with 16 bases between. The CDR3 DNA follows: TGTGCCAGTAGTACCCTCACAGGTGGCAAAGATACGCAGTATTTT. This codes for CASSTLTGGKDTQYF.

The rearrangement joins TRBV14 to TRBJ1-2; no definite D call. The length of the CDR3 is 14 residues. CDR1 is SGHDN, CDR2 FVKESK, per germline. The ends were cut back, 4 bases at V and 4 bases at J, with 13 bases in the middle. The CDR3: CASSPVIRSYGYTF. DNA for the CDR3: TGTGCCAGCAGCCCCGTAATCAGGTCCTATGGCTACACCTTC. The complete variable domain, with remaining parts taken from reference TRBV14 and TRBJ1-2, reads EAGVTQFPSHSVIEKGQTVTLRCDPISGHDNLYWYRRVMGKEIKFLLHFVKESKQDESGMPNNRFLAERTGGTYSTLKVQPAELEDSGVYFCASSPVIRSYGYTFGSGTRLTVV.

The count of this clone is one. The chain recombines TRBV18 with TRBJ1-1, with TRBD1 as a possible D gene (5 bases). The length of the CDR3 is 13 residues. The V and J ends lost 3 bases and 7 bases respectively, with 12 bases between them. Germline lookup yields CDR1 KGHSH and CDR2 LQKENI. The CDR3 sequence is CASSPQGVGEAFF. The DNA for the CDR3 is TGTGCCAGCTCACCTCAGGGTGTCGGTGAAGCTTTCTTT.

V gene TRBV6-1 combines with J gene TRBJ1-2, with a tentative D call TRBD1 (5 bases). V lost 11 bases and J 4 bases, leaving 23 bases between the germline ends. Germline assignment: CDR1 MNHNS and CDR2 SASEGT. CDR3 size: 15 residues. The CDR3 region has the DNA TGTGCCGCCTCCGTGTTTGGGGCAGGGACCTATGGCTACACCTTC. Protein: CAASVFGAGTYGYTF.

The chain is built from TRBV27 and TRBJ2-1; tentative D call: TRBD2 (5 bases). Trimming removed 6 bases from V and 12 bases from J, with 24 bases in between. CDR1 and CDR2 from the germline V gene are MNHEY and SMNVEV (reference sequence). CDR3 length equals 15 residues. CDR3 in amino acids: CASSPIAFWSFGQFF. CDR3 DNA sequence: TGTGCCAGCAGCCCGATAGCGTTTTGGTCGTTTGGGCAGTTCTTC.

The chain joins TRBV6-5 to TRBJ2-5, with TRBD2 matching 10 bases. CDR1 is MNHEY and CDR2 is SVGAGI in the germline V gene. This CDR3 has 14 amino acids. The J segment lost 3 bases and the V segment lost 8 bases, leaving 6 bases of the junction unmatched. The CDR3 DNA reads TGTGCCAGCTGTTTAGCGGGGGGTAAAGAGACCCAGTACTTC. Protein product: CASCLAGGKETQYF.

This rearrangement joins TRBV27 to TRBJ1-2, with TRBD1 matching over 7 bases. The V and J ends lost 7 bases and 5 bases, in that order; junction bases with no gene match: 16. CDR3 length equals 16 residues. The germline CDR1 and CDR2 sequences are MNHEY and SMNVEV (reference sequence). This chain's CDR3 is CASKPRQGLGVYGYTF. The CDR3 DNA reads TGTGCCAGCAAACCTCGACAGGGATTGGGGGTATATGGCTACACCTTC.

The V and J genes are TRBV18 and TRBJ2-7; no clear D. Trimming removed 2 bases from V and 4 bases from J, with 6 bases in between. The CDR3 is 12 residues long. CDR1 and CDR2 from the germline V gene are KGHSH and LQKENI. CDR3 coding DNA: TGTGCCAGCTCACCAACCCAATACGAGCAGTACTTC. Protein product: CASSPTQYEQYF. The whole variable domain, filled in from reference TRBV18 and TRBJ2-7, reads NAGVMQNPRHLVRRRGQEARLRCSPMKGHSHVYWYRQLPEEGLKFMVYLQKENIIDESGMPKERFSAEFPKEGPSILRIQQVVRGDSAAYFCASSPTQYEQYFGPGTRLTVT.

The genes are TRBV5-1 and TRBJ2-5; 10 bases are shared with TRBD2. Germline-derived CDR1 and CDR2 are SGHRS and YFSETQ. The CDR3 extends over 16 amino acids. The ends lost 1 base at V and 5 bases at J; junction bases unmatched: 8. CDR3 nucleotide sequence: TGCGCCAGCAGCTTGAGTCCAGCGGGGGGGCCCGAGACCCAGTACTTC. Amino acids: CASSLSPAGGPETQYF.

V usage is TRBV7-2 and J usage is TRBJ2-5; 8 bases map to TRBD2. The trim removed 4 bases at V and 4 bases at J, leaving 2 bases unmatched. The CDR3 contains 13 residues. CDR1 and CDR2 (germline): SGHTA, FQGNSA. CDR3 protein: CASSSAGGETQYF. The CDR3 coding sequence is TGTGCCAGCAGCTCTGCGGGGGGAGAGACCCAGTACTTC.

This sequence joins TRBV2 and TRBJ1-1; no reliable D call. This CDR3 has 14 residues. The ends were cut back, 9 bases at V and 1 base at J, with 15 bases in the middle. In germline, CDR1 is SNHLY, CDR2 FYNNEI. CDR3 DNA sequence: TGTGCCAGTAGAAAGGACGCAAGGAACACTGAAGCTTTCTTT. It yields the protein CASRKDARNTEAFF.

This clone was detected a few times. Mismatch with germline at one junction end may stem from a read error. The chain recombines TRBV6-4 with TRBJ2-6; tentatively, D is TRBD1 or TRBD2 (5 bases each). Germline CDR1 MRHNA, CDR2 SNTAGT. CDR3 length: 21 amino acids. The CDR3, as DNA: TGTGCCAGCAGAGACTCTGAGGGACGGAAGTCTTATGTTTCTGGGGCCAACGTCCTGACTTTC. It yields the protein CASRDSEGRKSYVSGANVLTF.

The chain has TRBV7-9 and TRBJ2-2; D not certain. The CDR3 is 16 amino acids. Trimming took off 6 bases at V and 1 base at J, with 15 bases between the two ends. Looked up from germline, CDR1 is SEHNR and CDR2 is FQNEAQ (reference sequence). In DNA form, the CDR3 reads TGTGCCAGCAGTAACTGGTCGCTACGGAACACCGGGGAGCTGTTTTTT. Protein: CASSNWSLRNTGELFF.

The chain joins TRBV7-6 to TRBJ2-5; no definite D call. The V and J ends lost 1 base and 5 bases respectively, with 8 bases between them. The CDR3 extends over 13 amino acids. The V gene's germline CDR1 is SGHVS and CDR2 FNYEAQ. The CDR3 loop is CASSLEIRETQYF. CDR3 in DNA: TGTGCCAGCAGCTTAGAAATTCGTGAGACCCAGTACTTC.

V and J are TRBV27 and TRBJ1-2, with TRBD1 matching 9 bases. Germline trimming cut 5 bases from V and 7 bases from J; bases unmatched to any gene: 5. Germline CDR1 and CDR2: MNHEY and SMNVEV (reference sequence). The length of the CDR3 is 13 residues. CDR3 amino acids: CASSADRGSGYTF. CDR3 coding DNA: TGTGCCAGCAGTGCAGACAGGGGGTCTGGCTACACCTTC.

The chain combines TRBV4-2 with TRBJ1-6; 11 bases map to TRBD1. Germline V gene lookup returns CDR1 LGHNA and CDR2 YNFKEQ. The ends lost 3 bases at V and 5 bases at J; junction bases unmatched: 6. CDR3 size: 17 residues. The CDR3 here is CASSQQGQGDHNSPLHF. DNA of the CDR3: TGTGCCAGCAGCCAGCAGGGACAGGGGGACCATAATTCACCCCTCCACTTT.

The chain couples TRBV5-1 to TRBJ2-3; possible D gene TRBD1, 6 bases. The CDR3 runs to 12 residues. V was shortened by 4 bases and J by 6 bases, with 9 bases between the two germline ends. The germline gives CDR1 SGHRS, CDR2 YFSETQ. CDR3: CASSADSDTQYF. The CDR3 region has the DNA TGCGCCAGCAGCGCGGACAGCGATACGCAGTATTTT.

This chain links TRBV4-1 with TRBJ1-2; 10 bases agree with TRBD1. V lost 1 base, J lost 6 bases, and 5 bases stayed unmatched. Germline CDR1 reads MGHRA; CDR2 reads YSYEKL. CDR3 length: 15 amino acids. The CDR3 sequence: CASSQAWTGGHGYTF. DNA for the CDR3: TGCGCCAGCAGCCAAGCGTGGACAGGGGGTCATGGCTACACCTTC.

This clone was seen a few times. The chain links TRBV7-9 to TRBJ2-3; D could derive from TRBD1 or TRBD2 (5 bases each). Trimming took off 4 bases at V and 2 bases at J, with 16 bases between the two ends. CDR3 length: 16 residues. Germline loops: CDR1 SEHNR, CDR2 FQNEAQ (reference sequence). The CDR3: CASSYSDGGDTDTQYF. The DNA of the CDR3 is TGTGCCAGCAGCTATAGCGATGGGGGAGACACAGATACGCAGTATTTT.